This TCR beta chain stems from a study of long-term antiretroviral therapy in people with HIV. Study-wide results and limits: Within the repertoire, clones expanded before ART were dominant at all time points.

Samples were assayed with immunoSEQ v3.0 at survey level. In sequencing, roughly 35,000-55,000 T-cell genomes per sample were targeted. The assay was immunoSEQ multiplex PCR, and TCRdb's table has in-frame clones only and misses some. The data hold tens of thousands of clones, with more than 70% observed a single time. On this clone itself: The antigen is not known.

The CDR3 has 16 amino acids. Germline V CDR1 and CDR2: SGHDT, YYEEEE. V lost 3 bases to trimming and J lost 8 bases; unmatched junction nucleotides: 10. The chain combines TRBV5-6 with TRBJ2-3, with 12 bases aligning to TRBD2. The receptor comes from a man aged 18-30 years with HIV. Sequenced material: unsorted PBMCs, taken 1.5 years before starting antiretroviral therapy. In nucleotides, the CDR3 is TGTGCCAGCAGCTATGGACTAGCGGGATTGGGGGGTACGCAGTATTTT. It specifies CASSYGLAGLGGTQYF.